This T cell receptor beta chain was captured in a study of technical replicates of blood from a few donors. Generated by immunoSEQ multiplex PCR, the TCRdb table keeps only in-frame clones and is missing some. The table shows some 80,000 clones, with over 75% occurring only once. Trimming cost V 1 base and J 6 bases; bases outside gene matches: 3. CDR3 length equals 13 residues. Germline V lookup: CDR1 LGHNA, CDR2 YNFKEQ. Sequencing used T cells isolated from PBMCs. The chain combines TRBV4-2 with TRBJ2-7; 7 nucleotides line up with TRBD2. The TCR comes from a human donor in good health. This chain's CDR3 is CASSQGGGGEQYF. The CDR3 coding sequence is TGTGCCAGCAGCCAAGGGGGGGGTGGCGAGCAGTACTTC.